The clone carrying this T cell receptor beta chain is a singleton in its sample. Germline CDR1 reads SGHRS; CDR2 reads YFSETQ. The CDR3 contains 18 residues. V dropped 6 bases and J dropped 7; count of bases not matched to a gene: 13. This sample is drawn from a study of cytomegalovirus exposure and HLA in healthy donors. The PCR made use of 60 Vbeta and 13 Jbeta primers. This table comes from immunoSEQ multiplex PCR, and its TCRdb copy is limited to in-frame clones, with some not included. The sample carries 150,000 to 200,000 clones, around three quarters recorded once. The sequence was obtained from a man aged 30-40 years in good health and CMV-seronegative. The sequencing sample was made of PBMCs. The chain recombines TRBV5-1 with TRBJ2-2; TRBD2 matches 15 bases. DNA for the CDR3: TGCGCCAGCACCCTCGGACTAGCGGGAGGGCCTTTCGGCGGGGAGCTGTTTTTT. Protein product: CASTLGLAGGPFGGELFF.